These T cell receptor beta chains were read from a single sample in a study of cytomegalovirus exposure and HLA in healthy donors. Only in-frame clones appear in the TCRdb table, and some are missing; sequencing was by immunoSEQ multiplex PCR. The table includes under 130,000 clones, 12% to 15% detected once. Input material: PBMCs. The source is a female donor in good health and CMV-seronegative. Each CDR3 is given without its conserved first and last residue.

J: TRBJ2-5; V: TRBV18; CDR3: ASSPRVAGAGETQY
J: TRBJ2-1; V: TRBV5-6; CDR3: ASSQDRLSYNEQF
J: TRBJ2-3; V: TRBV21-1; CDR3: ASSSERAGDTQY
J: TRBJ2-2; V: TRBV7-3; CDR3: ASSPDPSGELF
J: TRBJ1-6; V: TRBV30; CDR3: AWSRLTGVPSPLH
J: TRBJ2-2; V: TRBV11-3; CDR3: ASSQYGVSGELF
J: TRBJ2-3; V: TRBV30; CDR3: AWSVHGGGPTDTQY
J: TRBJ1-5; V: TRBV18; CDR3: ASSTQGLGQPQH
J: TRBJ2-5; V: TRBV7-8; CDR3: ASSWRGSQETQY
J: TRBJ1-5; V: TRBV5-6; CDR3: ASSHSSGYAQPQH
J: TRBJ2-7; V: TRBV30; CDR3: AWDSVSYEQY
J: TRBJ1-2; V: TRBV19; CDR3: ASSSTGDGYT
J: TRBJ2-1; V: TRBV7-9; CDR3: ATNPGSSYNEQF
J: TRBJ1-1; V: TRBV28; CDR3: ASSLGGGAEAF
J: TRBJ2-1; V: TRBV2; CDR3: ASSVIGDEQF
J: TRBJ1-4; V: TRBV27; CDR3: ASSWKAGGEKLF
J: TRBJ2-1; V: TRBV27; CDR3: ASSPGGYNEQF
J: TRBJ1-4; V: TRBV4-3; CDR3: ASSQENYNEKLF
J: TRBJ1-2; V: TRBV29-1; CDR3: SARTGDYGYT
J: TRBJ2-5; V: TRBV15; CDR3: ATSKAGGTPYHYQETQY
J: TRBJ1-1; V: TRBV5-4; CDR3: ASSFSGQVEAF
J: TRBJ1-2; V: TRBV20-1; CDR3: SAPRDYGYT
J: TRBJ2-7; V: TRBV15; CDR3: ATSREPHYEQY
J: TRBJ2-7; V: TRBV9; CDR3: ASSPTSGGADEQY
J: TRBJ2-3; V: TRBV5-1; CDR3: ASTSGATDTQY
J: TRBJ2-5; V: TRBV5-6; CDR3: ASGLAGGLIETQY
J: TRBJ2-5; V: TRBV7-2; CDR3: ASSLAGGQETQY
J: TRBJ1-4; V: TRBV4-3; CDR3: ASSQDRTNEKLF
J: TRBJ2-2; V: TRBV4-3; CDR3: ASSQTSTGTGELF
J: TRBJ2-1; V: TRBV7-2; CDR3: ASSLVVGGIYNEQF
J: TRBJ1-1; V: TRBV5-1; CDR3: ASSYWGGTEAF
J: TRBJ2-1; V: TRBV27; CDR3: ASSLSYAGSGRNEQF
J: TRBJ2-7; V: TRBV20-1; CDR3: SARQGNEQY
J: TRBJ2-6; V: TRBV19; CDR3: ASSRTGASGANVLT
J: TRBJ2-7; V: TRBV11-2; CDR3: ASSSGLAGFEQY
J: TRBJ2-5; V: TRBV5-1; CDR3: ASSFAGTVFLYQETQY
J: TRBJ2-3; V: TRBV7-8; CDR3: ASSLVVGLAEQY
J: TRBJ1-5; V: TRBV10-3; CDR3: ASDREGHANQPQH
J: TRBJ2-3; V: TRBV9; CDR3: ASSVGTSGLSTDTQY
J: TRBJ2-4; V: TRBV28; CDR3: ASSLGLAKNIQY
J: TRBJ2-1; V: TRBV5-1; CDR3: ASRMSEAATYNEQF